The entry below gives a single TCR beta chain sequence along with its context. Generated by immunoSEQ multiplex PCR, the TCRdb table keeps only in-frame clones and is missing some. Among roughly 350,000 clones, about nine tenths were seen once, and the ten largest hold around 0.84%. Germline values: CDR1 LGHNA, CDR2 YNFKEQ. This CDR3 region has 15 residues. Unmatched junction bases numbered 1, after V lost 0 bases and J lost 1 base. These data are taken from a study of cytomegalovirus exposure and HLA in healthy donors. This receptor was identified in a woman aged 18-29 years in good health and CMV-seronegative. V gene TRBV4-2 combines with J gene TRBJ2-7, with 9 nucleotides matching TRBD1. The sample was PBMCs. The CDR3 loop is CASSQEQGASYEQYF. In DNA, the CDR3 is TGTGCCAGCAGCCAAGAACAGGGGGCTTCCTACGAGCAGTACTTC.